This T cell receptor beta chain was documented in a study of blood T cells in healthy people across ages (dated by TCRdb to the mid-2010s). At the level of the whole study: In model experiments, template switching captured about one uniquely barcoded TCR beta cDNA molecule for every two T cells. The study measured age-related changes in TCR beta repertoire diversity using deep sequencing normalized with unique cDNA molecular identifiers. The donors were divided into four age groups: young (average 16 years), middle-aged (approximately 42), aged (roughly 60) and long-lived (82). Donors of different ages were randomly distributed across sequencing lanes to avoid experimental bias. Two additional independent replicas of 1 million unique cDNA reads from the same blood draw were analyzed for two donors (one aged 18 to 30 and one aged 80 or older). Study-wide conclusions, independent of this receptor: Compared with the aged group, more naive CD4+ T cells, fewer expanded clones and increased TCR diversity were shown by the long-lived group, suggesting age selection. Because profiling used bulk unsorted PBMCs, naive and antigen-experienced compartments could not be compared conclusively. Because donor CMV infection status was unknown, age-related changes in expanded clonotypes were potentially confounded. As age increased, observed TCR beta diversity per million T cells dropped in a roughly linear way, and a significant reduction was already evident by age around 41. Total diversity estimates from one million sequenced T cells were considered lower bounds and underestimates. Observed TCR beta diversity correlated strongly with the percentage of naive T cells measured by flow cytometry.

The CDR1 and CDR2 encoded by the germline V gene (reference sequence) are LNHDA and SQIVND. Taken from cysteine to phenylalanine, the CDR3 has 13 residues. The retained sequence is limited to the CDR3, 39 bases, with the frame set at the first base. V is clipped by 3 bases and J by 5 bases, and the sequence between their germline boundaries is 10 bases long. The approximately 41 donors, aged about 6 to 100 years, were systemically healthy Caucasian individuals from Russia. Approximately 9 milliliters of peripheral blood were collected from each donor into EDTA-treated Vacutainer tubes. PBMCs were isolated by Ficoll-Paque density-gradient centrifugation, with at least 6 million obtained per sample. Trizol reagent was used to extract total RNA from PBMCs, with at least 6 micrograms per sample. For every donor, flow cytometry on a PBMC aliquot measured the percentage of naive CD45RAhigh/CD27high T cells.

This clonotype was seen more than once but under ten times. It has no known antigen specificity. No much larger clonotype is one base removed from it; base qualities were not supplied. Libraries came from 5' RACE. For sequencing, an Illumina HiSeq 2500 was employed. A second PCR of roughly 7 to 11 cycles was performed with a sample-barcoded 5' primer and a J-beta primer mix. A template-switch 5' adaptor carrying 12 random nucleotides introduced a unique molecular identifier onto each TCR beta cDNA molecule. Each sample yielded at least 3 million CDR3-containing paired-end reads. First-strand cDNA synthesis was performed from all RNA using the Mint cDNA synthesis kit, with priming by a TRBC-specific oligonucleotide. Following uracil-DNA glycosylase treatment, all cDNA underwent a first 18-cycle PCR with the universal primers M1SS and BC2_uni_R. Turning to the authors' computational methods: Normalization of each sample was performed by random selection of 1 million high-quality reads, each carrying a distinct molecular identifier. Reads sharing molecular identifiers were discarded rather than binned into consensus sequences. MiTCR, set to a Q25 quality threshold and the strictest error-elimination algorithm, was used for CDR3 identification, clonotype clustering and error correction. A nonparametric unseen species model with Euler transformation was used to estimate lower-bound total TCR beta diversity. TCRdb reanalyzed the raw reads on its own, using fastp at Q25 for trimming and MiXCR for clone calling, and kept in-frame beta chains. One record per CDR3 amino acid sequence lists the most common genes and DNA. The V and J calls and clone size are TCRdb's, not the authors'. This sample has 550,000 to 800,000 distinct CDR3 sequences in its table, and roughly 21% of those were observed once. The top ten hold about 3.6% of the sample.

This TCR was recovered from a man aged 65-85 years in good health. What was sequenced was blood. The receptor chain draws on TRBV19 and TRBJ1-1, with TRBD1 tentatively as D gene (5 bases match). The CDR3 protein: CASSMEGITEAFF. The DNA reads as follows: TGTGCCAGTAGTATGGAGGGGATAACTGAAGCTTTCTTT.